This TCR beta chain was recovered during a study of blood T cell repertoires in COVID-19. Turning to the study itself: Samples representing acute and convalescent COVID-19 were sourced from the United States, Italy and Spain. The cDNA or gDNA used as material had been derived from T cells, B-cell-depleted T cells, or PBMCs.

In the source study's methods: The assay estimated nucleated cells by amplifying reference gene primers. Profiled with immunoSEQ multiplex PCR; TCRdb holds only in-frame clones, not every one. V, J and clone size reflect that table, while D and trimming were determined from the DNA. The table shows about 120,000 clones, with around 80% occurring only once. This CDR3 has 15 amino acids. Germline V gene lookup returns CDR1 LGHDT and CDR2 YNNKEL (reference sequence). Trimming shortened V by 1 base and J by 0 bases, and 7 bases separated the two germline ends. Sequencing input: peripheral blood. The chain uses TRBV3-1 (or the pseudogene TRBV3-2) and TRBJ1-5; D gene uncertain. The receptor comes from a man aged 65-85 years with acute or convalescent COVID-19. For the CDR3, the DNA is TGTGCCAGCAGCCAAGGGCATAATAGCAATCAGCCCCAGCATTTT. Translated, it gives CASSQGHNSNQPQHF.